This T cell receptor (beta chain) was recorded in a study of T cell repertoires in cytomegalovirus infection (dated by TCRdb to about 2019). Describing the broader study: Donor HLA type was relevant to the analysis, as public TCR beta signatures indicated carriage of CMV infection together with the matching HLA type. Summary of the overall study and its limitations: Carriers of CMV infection plus the relevant HLA type were discriminated by the cumulative frequency of public TCR beta family members in the study cohort and in an independent approximately 350-donor cohort. In the ex vivo response, HLA-C-restricted CMV-specific TCR beta clonotypes were dominant, and in two of eight donors the single most frequent clonotype came from this HLA-C-restricted group.

These reads were obtained on an Illumina HiSeq 1500. TCRdb trimmed public reads at Q25 via fastp, called clones via MiXCR and kept in-frame beta chains. Every CDR3 protein is listed once, alongside the most common genes and DNA of its rows. Present in this sample are fewer than 200,000 distinct CDR3 sequences, roughly a fifth of which were seen just once. Jointly, the top ten make up less than 3% of the sample. This clonotype was detected only a few times. What antigen it recognizes has not been identified. Base qualities are not recorded, but no much larger clone differs from it by a single base. The sample comprised PBMCs. This receptor was taken from a human donor in good health (CMV status not recorded). Some clones in this sample may be carry-over from other donors' samples.

The nucleotide sequence reads as follows: TGTGCCAGCAGTTTAGGTGGTCAGGGAAAGCAGCCCCAGCATTTT. It specifies CASSLGGQGKQPQHF. The V and J genes are TRBV28 and TRBJ1-5; the D segment could be TRBD1, given 5 matching bases. Sequences MDHEN (CDR1) and SYDVKM (CDR2) are obtained from the germline V gene. V and J lose 2 bases and 7 bases, and a span of 15 bases separates them. The CDR3 starts with the cysteine, ends with the phenylalanine, and has 15 residues. The read is trimmed to its CDR3 DNA, 45 bases read in frame from base 1. The full variable domain, completed from the reference TRBV28 and TRBJ1-5 proteins outside the CDR3, reads DVKVTQSSRYLVKRTGEKVFLECVQDMDHENMFWYRQDPGLGLRLIYFSYDVKMKEKGDIPEGYSVSREKKERFSLILESASTNQTSMYLCASSLGGQGKQPQHFGDGTRLSIL.